Presented here are 14 T cell receptor beta chains from one specimen sequenced in a study of blood T cell repertoires in COVID-19 (dated by TCRdb to 2019 to 2021). The library was produced with the immunoSEQ multiplex PCR assay. TCRdb's version of the immuneACCESS table is confined to in-frame rearrangements and falls short of the full clone set. An unresolved V gene accounts for under half of the shortfall where checked; the remainder is of unknown origin. This sample holds about 190,000 clones; approximately 86% were observed only once. The top ten clonotypes cover around 1.1% of the sample. Sequencing was done on a sample of peripheral blood. The receptors were gathered from a man aged 25 to 40 with acute or convalescent COVID-19.

V is TRBV29-1 and J is TRBJ1-1; D not certain. CDR1 and CDR2 from the germline V gene are SQVTM and ANQGSEA. CDR3 length: 15 amino acids. Deletions cut 0 bases from V and 2 bases from J, with 13 bases between. DNA for the CDR3: TGCAGCGTTGAAGATCCCTGGCGGGTTAACACTGAAGCTTTCTTT. Its protein product is CSVEDPWRVNTEAFF.

This clone has only a few counts. V usage is TRBV2 and J usage is TRBJ1-2; D perhaps matches TRBD1 (5 bases). From germline, CDR1 is SNHLY and CDR2 FYNNEI. V was clipped by 2 bases and J by 7 bases, with 11 bases between them. The CDR3 sequence is 13 residues long. The CDR3 sequence: CASSEIRGGGYTF. In nucleotides, the CDR3 is TGTGCCAGCAGTGAAATAAGGGGTGGTGGCTACACCTTC.

This clone was observed once. V gene TRBV18 combines with J gene TRBJ1-3, with D possibly being TRBD1 (5 bases). The CDR3 is 17 amino acids. Germline V lookup: CDR1 KGHSH, CDR2 LQKENI. V dropped 5 bases and J dropped 2 bases, with 19 bases sitting between them. The CDR3 here is CASSSRDSLKTGNTIYF. CDR3 bases: TGTGCCAGCTCATCCCGGGACTCTCTTAAAACTGGAAACACCATATATTTT. Based on the CDR3 plus reference TRBV18 and TRBJ1-3, the full variable domain is NAGVMQNPRHLVRRRGQEARLRCSPMKGHSHVYWYRQLPEEGLKFMVYLQKENIIDESGMPKERFSAEFPKEGPSILRIQQVVRGDSAAYFCASSSRDSLKTGNTIYFGEGSWLTVV.

The V and J genes are TRBV2 and TRBJ2-2; 7 bases are shared with TRBD1. The CDR3 runs 14 residues. J lost 2 bases, V lost 4 bases, and 1 base had no gene match. Germline V CDR1 and CDR2: SNHLY, FYNNEI. DNA of the CDR3: TGTGCCAGCAGTGGACAGGGTAACACCGGGGAGCTGTTTTTT. Encoded protein: CASSGQGNTGELFF.

V usage is TRBV20-1 and J usage is TRBJ2-7; no clear D gene. This CDR3 region has 11 residues. Trimming pared 3 bases from V and 4 bases from J, leaving 7 bases between. Looked up from germline, CDR1 is DFQATT and CDR2 is SNEGSKA (reference sequence). The CDR3 loop reads CSASSAYEQYF. The CDR3 region has the DNA TGCAGTGCTAGTTCTGCGTACGAGCAGTACTTC.

The chain employs TRBV5-4 and TRBJ2-3; TRBD2 might be the D (5 bases). The germline V gene has CDR1 SGHNT and CDR2 YYREEE (reference sequence). This CDR3 comprises 15 residues. The V and J ends lost 4 bases and 4 bases respectively, with 16 bases between them. The CDR3 DNA sequence: TGTGCCAGCAGCGGCGGCGGGTCGGGCGCAGATACGCAGTATTTT. It encodes CASSGGGSGADTQYF.

The CDR3 region is CASSGQASNQPQHF. The CDR3 DNA sequence: TGTGCCAGCAGTGGTCAGGCTAGCAATCAGCCCCAGCATTTT. This chain uses TRBV2 with TRBJ1-5, with unresolved D. Per the germline V gene, CDR1 is SNHLY and CDR2 is FYNNEI. The CDR3 sequence is 14 residues long. Trimming stripped 4 bases from V and 0 bases from J, with 7 bases between.

The chain couples TRBV30 to TRBJ1-1; D unclear. The germline V gene has CDR1 GTSNPN and CDR2 SVGIG (reference sequence). This CDR3 is built from 11 residues. The CDR3 protein is CARVGGNEAFF. The DNA of the CDR3 is TGTGCTCGTGTCGGTGGTAATGAAGCTTTCTTT.

The chain links TRBV28 to TRBJ2-7, with 7 bases that match TRBD1. Germline-derived CDR1 and CDR2 are MDHEN and SYDVKM. V shed 10 bases and J 7 bases; nucleotides not matched to a gene: 16. CDR3 length: 14 amino acids. DNA of the CDR3: TGTGCCACCTCTCGGACAGGCGTACGGGGTGAGCAGTACTTC. It codes for CATSRTGVRGEQYF. The variable domain in full, with the rest retrieved from reference TRBV28 and TRBJ2-7, is DVKVTQSSRYLVKRTGEKVFLECVQDMDHENMFWYRQDPGLGLRLIYFSYDVKMKEKGDIPEGYSVSREKKERFSLILESASTNQTSMYLCATSRTGVRGEQYFGPGTRLTVT.

The V call is TRBV28, the J call TRBJ2-1; 12 bases are shared with TRBD2. After removal of 8 bases from V and 7 bases from J, the junction contained 15 bases not matched to a gene. The CDR3 length is 17 residues. Germline loops: CDR1 MDHEN, CDR2 SYDVKM. The CDR3 loop is CASRPASGRAAGNEQFF. CDR3 DNA: TGTGCCAGCCGCCCGGCTAGCGGGAGGGCCGCGGGAAATGAGCAGTTCTTC.

The chain has TRBV6-1 and TRBJ1-2, with 7 nucleotides matching TRBD1. V gave up 3 bases and J gave up 4 bases; unmatched junction bases: 8. This CDR3 spans 15 amino acids. The germline CDR1 and CDR2 sequences are MNHNS and SASEGT. The CDR3 loop reads CASSETGTDFYGYTF. The CDR3 DNA reads TGTGCCAGCAGTGAGACCGGGACAGACTTCTATGGCTACACCTTC.

As to this clone: Other nucleotide sequences from this sample produce the same CDR3. This chain uses TRBV7-8 with TRBJ1-4; D is undetermined. The CDR3 consists of 12 residues. Trimming stripped 1 base from V and 8 bases from J, with 5 bases between. CDR1 and CDR2 from the germline V gene are SGHVS and FQNEAQ. CDR3 region: CASSLVSEKLFF. The CDR3 nucleotides are TGTGCCAGCAGCTTAGTCTCGGAAAAACTGTTTTTT.

The chain recombines TRBV29-1 with TRBJ2-7; D may be TRBD1 (5 bases). With 1 base removed from V and 3 bases from J, the gap between germline ends came to 7 bases. The germline CDR1 and CDR2 sequences are SQVTM and ANQGSEA. The CDR3 extends over 12 amino acids. CDR3 amino acids: CSVEGGDYEQYF. As DNA, the CDR3 is TGCAGCGTTGAAGGGGGCGACTACGAGCAGTACTTC.

V and J are TRBV24-1 and TRBJ1-2; D is perhaps TRBD1 (5 bases). This CDR3 region has 14 residues. Germline-derived CDR1 and CDR2 are KGHDR and SFDVKD. Trimming left V 3 bases short and J 8 bases short, with 15 bases between. The CDR3 DNA reads TGTGCCACCAGTGATGACGACAGATTCCAGGGCTACACCTTC. It encodes CATSDDDRFQGYTF.